The entry below gives a single TCR beta chain sequence along with its context. The antigen remains undetermined. It was about 210 ng DNA, approximately 28,000 T cell genomes, that sorted-subset replicate PCRs used. The repertoire was sequenced with immunoSEQ multiplex PCR; TCRdb's copy has only in-frame clones and lacks some. The sample yields over 2,000,000 clones, roughly 93% seen once. These data belong to a study of shared clonotypes between healthy human individuals. Whole-study context: Each donor's CD8 memory used one plate, CD8 naive two, each CD4 subset three. General study findings and limits: Several donors held about 5% of naive CD4 clonotypes in common. Sequencing depth was a factor that was expected to affect clonotype sharing among donors.

Positive CCR7 selection of CD45RO-negative cells yielded the naive CD8 cells, and terminally differentiated effector memory CD45RA+ cells were excluded. Source material: naive CD8+ T cells from PBMCs. This receptor was identified in a man aged 18 to 29 in good health. Some clones in this sample may be carry-over from other donors' samples.

In nucleotides, the CDR3 is TGCGCCAGCAGATTTGACGGACTAGATAGTGAGCAGTACTTC. Translating it yields CASRFDGLDSEQYF. The chain employs TRBV5-1 and TRBJ2-7, with 7 bases that match TRBD2. Per germline, CDR1 SGHRS and CDR2 YFSETQ. This CDR3 comprises 14 residues. Trimming cost V 5 bases and J 7 bases; bases outside gene matches: 12.